This T cell receptor beta chain stems from a study of blood T cells in healthy people across ages. The authors ran a second PCR of 7 to 11 cycles using a sample-barcoded 5' primer and a J-beta primer mix. TCRdb itself ran the 5' RACE reads through MiXCR, one entry per CDR3 protein. The sample has around 1,700,000 distinct CDR3 sequences; over 25% are singletons. Germline V gene sequence: CDR1 MNHNS, CDR2 SASEGT. This CDR3 is built from 14 residues. Note on this clonotype: This may come from a read error, since a much larger clone is one base off.

This receptor was identified in a young woman in good health. V usage is TRBV6-1 and J usage is TRBJ2-3, with 9 bases fitting TRBD1. The sequencing input was blood. The CDR3 sequence: CTSSEDRGGDTQYF. The DNA for the CDR3 is TGTACCAGCAGTGAGGACAGGGGAGGAGATACGCAGTATTTT.